The T cell receptor (beta chain) described here comes from a study of T cells in Graves' hyperthyroidism and ophthalmopathy (dated by TCRdb to about 2019). Regarding the study in general: Peripheral blood was sampled at the time of initial diagnosis, prior to any treatment. TCR V-J signatures able to tell the groups apart were searched for in a discovery cohort of 100 patients, of whom approximately 40 had Graves' ophthalmopathy and some 60 had stable Graves' hyperthyroidism. Prospective prediction of ophthalmopathy was tested in an independent validation cohort consisting of 18 hyperthyroidism patients and approximately 16 patients who later progressed to ophthalmopathy. The approximately 95 discovery patients were divided at random into training and test sets in a 7:3 ratio. In six Graves' hyperthyroidism patients, the study also compared T-cell repertoires from thyroid tissue with T-cell repertoires from blood. Following sampling, methimazole starting at 30 mg daily was given to hyperthyroidism patients, and high-dose intravenous methylprednisolone was given to ophthalmopathy patients. TCR Vbeta CDR3 sequencing of approximately 140 peripheral blood samples (about 45 ophthalmopathy, roughly 72 hyperthyroidism and about 17 progressor patients) is reported in the paper.

Amplification of TCR beta CDR3 regions was carried out from RNA transcripts. For the first round of RT-PCR on the TCR CDR3, the HTBI primer set was used together with the Qiagen OneStep RT-PCR kit. Libraries were constructed in a second round of multiplex PCR, after which size selection and purification were carried out. The libraries were sequenced on an Illumina HiSeq2000 using paired-end 100 bp reads. Per the original workflow: SOAPnuke was used to process the raw data, removing reads that contained adapters or uncalled bases, had a mean Phred below 15, or lacked an exact match to the constant primer or identifier. High-quality paired reads were merged with COPE v1.2.5, and unique nucleotide sequences were defined as clonotypes. MiTCR v1.1 was used to align clonotypes to the IMGT TRBV, TRBD and TRBJ reference segments. Only V-J combinations with frequency above 0.0001, covering 99% to 99.2% of repertoires, were analysed. The TCS score was defined as the ratio of F50 (clonal expansion) to E x V (chaos), calculated using BLOSUM62-based TCRdist between CDR3 peptides within each V-J. Welch's t-statistics and random forest reduced 500 to 550 V-J features to some 14, which were used in a naive Bayes classifier (R e1071). TCRdb's own reprocessing of the public reads used fastp at Q25 and MiXCR and kept productive beta chains. Rows are combined by CDR3 protein, so each entry shows the most common genes and DNA. TCRdb's processing, not the study's, gives the V and J calls here. This sample holds 400,000 to 500,000 distinct CDR3 sequences; about 15% were observed only once. The top ten clones comprise about 12% of the sample.

This clonotype appeared many times. Its recognized antigen is unknown. Nothing much larger sits one base from this clone, and base qualities are not available. Broader findings and caveats from the paper: Sample size was not statistically predetermined, and blinding of investigators to group allocation was not performed. A model built on a 13 V-J signature distinguished ophthalmopathy from stable hyperthyroidism, reaching roughly 88% sensitivity and 81.08% specificity in cross-validation and 80%/75% in testing. Blood samples also contained most of the expanded thyroid clonotypes (frequency above 0.001), which suggests that blood repertoires may reflect thyroid immune responses. In validation, the model predicted progression to ophthalmopathy a median of approximately 6.6 months before onset, with approximately 70% sensitivity and more than 72% specificity.

Moderately to severely active disease, a Clinical Activity Score of at least 3, a NOSPECS grade of at least 4, and a duration under 3 months were present in ophthalmopathy patients. Any patient with an uncontrolled infection, another autoimmune disease, pregnancy or lactation was excluded. Diagnoses were based on clinical symptoms, serum thyroxine and TRAb, thyroid ultrasound and orbital computed tomography. Ficoll-Paque density gradient centrifugation was used to isolate PBMCs from around 10 ml of fresh peripheral blood. Trizol reagent was used to extract total RNA, and RNA quality was then checked on an Agilent 2100 Bioanalyzer. From its cysteine to its phenylalanine, the CDR3 spans 14 amino acids. Of the read, only the CDR3 DNA is kept; its 42 bases are in frame from base 1. The germline V gene (reference sequence) sets CDR1 to DFQATT and CDR2 to SNEGSKA. Trimming takes 3 bases from V and 5 bases from J, and the germline ends sit 11 bases apart.

The specimen was blood. This receptor was obtained from a man aged 18 to 30 with Graves' ophthalmopathy. This receptor chain uses TRBV20-1 and TRBJ1-6; there is no confident call for the D gene. The CDR3 is CSASLRPNNSPLHF. The DNA sequence follows: TGCAGTGCTAGCCTTAGACCAAATAATTCACCCCTCCACTTT.